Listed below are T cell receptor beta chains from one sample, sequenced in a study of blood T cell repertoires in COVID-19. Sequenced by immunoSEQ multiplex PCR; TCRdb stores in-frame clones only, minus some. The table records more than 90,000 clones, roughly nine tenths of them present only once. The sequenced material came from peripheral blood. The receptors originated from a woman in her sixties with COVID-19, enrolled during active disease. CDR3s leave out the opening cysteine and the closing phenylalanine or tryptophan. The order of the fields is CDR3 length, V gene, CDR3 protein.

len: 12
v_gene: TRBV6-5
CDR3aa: ASSSSSGANVLT

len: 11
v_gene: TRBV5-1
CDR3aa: ASSATANGEQY

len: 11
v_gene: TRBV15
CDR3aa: ATSRGREEKLF

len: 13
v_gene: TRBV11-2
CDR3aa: ASSLSLQGNSPLH

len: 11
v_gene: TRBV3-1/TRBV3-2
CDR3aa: ASSQETQETQY

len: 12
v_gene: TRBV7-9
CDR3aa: ASSSQGGGQPQH

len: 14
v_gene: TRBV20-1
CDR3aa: SASKGGQGSRETQY

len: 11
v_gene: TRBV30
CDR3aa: AWSLDSGNTIY

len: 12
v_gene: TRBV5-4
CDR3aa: ASSRLDREDEQY

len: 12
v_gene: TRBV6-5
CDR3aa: ASSPAGGSNEQF

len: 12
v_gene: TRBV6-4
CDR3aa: ASSTGTGPLGYT

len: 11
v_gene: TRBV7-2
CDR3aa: ASRTSGGQTQY

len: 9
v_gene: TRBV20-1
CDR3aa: SAQGDQPQH

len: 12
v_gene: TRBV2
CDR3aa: ASREDGSNQPQH

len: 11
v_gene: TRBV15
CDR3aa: ATSRDTSGTQY

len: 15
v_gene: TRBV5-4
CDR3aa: ASSRSRTGFSGNTIY

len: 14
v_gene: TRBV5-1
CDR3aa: ASSNPGTSARNEQF